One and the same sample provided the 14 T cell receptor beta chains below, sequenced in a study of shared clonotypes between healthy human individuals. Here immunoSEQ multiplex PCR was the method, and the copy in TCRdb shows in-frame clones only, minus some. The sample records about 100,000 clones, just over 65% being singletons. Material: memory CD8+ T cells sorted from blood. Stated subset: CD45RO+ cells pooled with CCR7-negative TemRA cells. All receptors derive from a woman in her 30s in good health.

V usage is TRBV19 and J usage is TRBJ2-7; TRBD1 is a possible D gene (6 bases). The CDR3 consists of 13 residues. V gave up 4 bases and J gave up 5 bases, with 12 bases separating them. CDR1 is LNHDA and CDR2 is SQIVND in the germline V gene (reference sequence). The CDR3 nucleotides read TGTGCCAGTAGTAACAGGGCTTCCAACGAGCAGTACTTC. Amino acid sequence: CASSNRASNEQYF.

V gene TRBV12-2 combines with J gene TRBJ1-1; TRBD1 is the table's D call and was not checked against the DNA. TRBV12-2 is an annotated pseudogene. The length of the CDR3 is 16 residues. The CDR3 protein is CASRSKVTPPNTEAFF. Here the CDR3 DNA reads TGTGCAAGTCGCTCGAAAGTAACACCTCCGAACACTGAAGCTTTCTTT.

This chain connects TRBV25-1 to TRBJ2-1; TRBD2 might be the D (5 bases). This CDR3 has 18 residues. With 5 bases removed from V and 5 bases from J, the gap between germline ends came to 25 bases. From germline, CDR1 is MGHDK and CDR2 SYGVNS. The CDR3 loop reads CASSSFDRTPGSHNEQFF. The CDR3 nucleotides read TGTGCCAGCAGTTCCTTTGATCGGACCCCGGGGTCCCACAATGAGCAGTTCTTC.

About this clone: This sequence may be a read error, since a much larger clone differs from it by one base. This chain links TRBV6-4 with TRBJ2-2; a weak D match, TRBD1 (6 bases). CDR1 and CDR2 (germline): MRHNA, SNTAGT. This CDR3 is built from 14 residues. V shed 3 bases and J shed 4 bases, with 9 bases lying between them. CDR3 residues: CASSEGASTGELFF. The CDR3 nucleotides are TGTGCCAGCAGTGAGGGGGCTAGCACCGGGGAGCTGTTTTTT.

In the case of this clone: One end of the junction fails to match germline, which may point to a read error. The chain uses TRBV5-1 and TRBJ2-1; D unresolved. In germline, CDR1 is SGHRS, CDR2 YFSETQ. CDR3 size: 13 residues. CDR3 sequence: CASSLEVATERFF. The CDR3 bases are TGCGCCAGCAGCTTGGAAGTTGCGACCGAGCGGTTCTTC.

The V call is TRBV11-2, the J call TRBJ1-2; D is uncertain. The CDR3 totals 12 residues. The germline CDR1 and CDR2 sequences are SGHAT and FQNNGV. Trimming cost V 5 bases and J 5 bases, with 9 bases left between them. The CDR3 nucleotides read TGTGCCAGCAGCCCGGACGGGTATGGCTACACCTTC. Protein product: CASSPDGYGYTF.

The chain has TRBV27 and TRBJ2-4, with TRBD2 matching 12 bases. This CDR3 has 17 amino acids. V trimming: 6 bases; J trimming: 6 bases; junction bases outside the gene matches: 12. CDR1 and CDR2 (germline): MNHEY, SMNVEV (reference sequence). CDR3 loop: CASSPTSGSETTNIQYF. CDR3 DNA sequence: TGTGCCAGCAGCCCGACTAGCGGGAGCGAGACCACAAACATTCAGTACTTC.

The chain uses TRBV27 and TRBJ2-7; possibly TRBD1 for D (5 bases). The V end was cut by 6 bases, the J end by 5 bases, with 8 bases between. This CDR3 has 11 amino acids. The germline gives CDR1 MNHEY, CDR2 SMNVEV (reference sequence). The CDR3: CASRQGHEQYF. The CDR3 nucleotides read TGTGCCAGCAGGCAGGGCCACGAGCAGTACTTC.

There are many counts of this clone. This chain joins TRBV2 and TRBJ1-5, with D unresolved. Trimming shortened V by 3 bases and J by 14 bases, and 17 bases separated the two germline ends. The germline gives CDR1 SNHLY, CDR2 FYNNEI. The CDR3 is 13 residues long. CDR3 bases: TGTGCCAGCAGTGACGCGGTAGGGCTTGGTAAGCATTTT. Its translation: CASSDAVGLGKHF. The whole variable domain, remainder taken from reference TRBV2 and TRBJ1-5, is EPEVTQTPSHQVTQMGQEVILRCVPISNHLYFYWYRQILGQKVEFLVSFYNNEISEKSEIFDDQFSVERPDGSNFTLKIRSTKLEDSAMYFCASSDAVGLGKHFGDGTRLSIL.

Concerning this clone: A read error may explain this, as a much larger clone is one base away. CDR3 amino acids: CVSSFGSGSYSGANVLTF. Here the CDR3 DNA reads TGTGTCAGCAGCTTTGGGTCAGGGTCTTACTCTGGGGCCAACGTCCTGACTTTC. This sequence joins TRBV5-8 and TRBJ2-6; D might be TRBD1 (5 bases). CDR1 and CDR2 from the germline V gene are SGHTS and YDEGEE. The CDR3 is 18 residues long.

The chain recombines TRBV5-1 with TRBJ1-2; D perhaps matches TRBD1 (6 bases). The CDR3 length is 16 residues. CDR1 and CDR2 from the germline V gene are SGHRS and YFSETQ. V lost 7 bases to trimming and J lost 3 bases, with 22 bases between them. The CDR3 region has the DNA TGCGCCAGCGGTCGGACAGCCACGGGAGGAGACTATGGCTACACCTTC. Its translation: CASGRTATGGDYGYTF.

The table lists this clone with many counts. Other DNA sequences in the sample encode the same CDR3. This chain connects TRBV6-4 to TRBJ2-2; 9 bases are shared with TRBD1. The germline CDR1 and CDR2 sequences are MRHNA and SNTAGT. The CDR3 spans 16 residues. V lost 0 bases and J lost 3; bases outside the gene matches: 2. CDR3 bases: TGTGCCAGCAGTGACTCGGGACAGGGCGACACCGGGGAGCTGTTTTTT. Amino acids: CASSDSGQGDTGELFF.

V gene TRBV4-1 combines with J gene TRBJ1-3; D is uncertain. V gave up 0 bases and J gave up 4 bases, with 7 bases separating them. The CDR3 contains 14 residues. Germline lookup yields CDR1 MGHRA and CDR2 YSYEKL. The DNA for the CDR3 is TGCGCCAGCAGCCAAGATATCGACGGAAACACCATATATTTT. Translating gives CASSQDIDGNTIYF.

CDR3 sequence (DNA): TGTGCCAGCAGCCCATCGGGCAGGTGGACCGGGGAGCTGTTTTTT. As protein: CASSPSGRWTGELFF. The gene calls are TRBV7-8 and TRBJ2-2, with no clear D. Germline CDR1 is SGHVS and CDR2 is FQNEAQ. V dropped 5 bases and J dropped 5 bases, with 15 bases sitting between them. The CDR3 is 15 residues long.